A selection of T cell receptor beta chains follows, all from one sample in a study of healthy donors' naive CD4 and CD8 T cells. Via MiXCR, TCRdb re-called the reads, giving one row per CDR3 protein. Among approximately 180,000 distinct CDR3 sequences listed, over 60% were seen once. Sample: naive CD4+ and CD8+ T cells sorted from blood, pooled from several donors. The receptor set was obtained from a pool of human donors in good health; the sample pools cells from several healthy donors. The CDR3 runs from the conserved cysteine through the conserved F or W. D genes are given only for firm matches. Expanded clones get a size class; other rows say once, few or many, or leave the size out.

J gene,V gene,D gene,clone size,CDR3 DNA,CDR3 protein
TRBJ2-7,TRBV27,-,-,TGTGCCAGCAGTTTAGGTAGTCTGGTGCGCTACGAGCAGTACTTC,CASSLGSLVRYEQYF
TRBJ2-1,TRBV21-1,-,-,TGTGCCAGCGGCCGGTGTCGGGACAGGATGTACAATGAGCAGTTCTTC,CASGRCRDRMYNEQFF
TRBJ1-2,TRBV20-1,-,-,TGCAGTGCTAGAGTCGGCCTACAGGGAAGCTATGGCTACACCTTC,CSARVGLQGSYGYTF
TRBJ1-2,TRBV19,-,-,TGTGCCAGTAGTTTCTCTTCAATGAACTATGGCTACACCTTC,CASSFSSMNYGYTF
TRBJ1-1,TRBV6-5,-,once,TGTGCCAGCAGTTACTCGACCAGTATAGTTACGGCTTTCTTT,CASSYSTSIVTAFF
TRBJ2-3,TRBV11-2,-,-,TGTGCCAGCAGGTTTCGCGGGGATACGCAGTATTTT,CASRFRGDTQYF
TRBJ2-7,TRBV27,TRBD2,-,TGTGCCAGCAATAGCGGGAGCGGGTACGAGCAGTACTTC,CASNSGSGYEQYF
TRBJ1-2,TRBV29-1,TRBD1,-,TGCAGCGTAGCAGGGGGCGCCTATGGCTACACCTTC,CSVAGGAYGYTF
TRBJ2-5,TRBV29-1,-,-,TGCAGCGTTCTGGCGGCTACGTACCAAGAGACCCAGTACTTC,CSVLAATYQETQYF
TRBJ1-1,TRBV19,-,-,TGTGCCAGTAGTACCTTACGGACGCTCATGAACACTGAAGCTTTCTTT,CASSTLRTLMNTEAFF
TRBJ2-1,TRBV29-1,TRBD2,-,TGCAGCGTTGAAAGGGCGAGCGGGAGGGCCGGTGTTGAGCAGTTCTTC,CSVERASGRAGVEQFF
TRBJ2-5,TRBV29-1,-,-,TGCAGCGTTGAAGGGGTGACAGCCCAAGAGACCCAGTACTTC,CSVEGVTAQETQYF
TRBJ1-2,TRBV29-1,-,-,TGCAGCGTTGAAGATCCGTCGTGGCAGAACTATGGCTACACCTTC,CSVEDPSWQNYGYTF
TRBJ2-5,TRBV10-3,TRBD2,-,TGTGCCATCAGTGAGGGTCGGACCGGGACTAGCGGGAGAGACCAAGAGACCCAGTACTTC,CAISEGRTGTSGRDQETQYF
TRBJ1-2,TRBV30,-,few,TGTGCCTGGAGTACGAGTGGCTACACCTTC,CAWSTSGYTF
TRBJ1-2,TRBV18,-,-,TGTGCCAGCTCACCATCTCGTCCGGGGGAGTCAGGCTACACCTTC,CASSPSRPGESGYTF
TRBJ1-1,TRBV27,TRBD1,-,TGTGCCAGCAGTTTATTTGGGACAGTGAACACTGAAGCTTTCTTT,CASSLFGTVNTEAFF
TRBJ1-1,TRBV29-1,-,-,TGCAGCGTTCGGACAGCCTACAGACGCACTGAAGCTTTCTTT,CSVRTAYRRTEAFF
TRBJ2-1,TRBV5-1,TRBD2,-,TGCGCCAGCAGCTTGGATCCGCCTAGCGGAGTTTTAGATGAGCAGTTCTTC,CASSLDPPSGVLDEQFF
TRBJ2-2,TRBV29-1,TRBD1,-,TGCAGCGCCCGGACAGGGGCCGGGGAGCTGTTTTTT,CSARTGAGELFF
TRBJ2-1,TRBV4-3,-,-,TGCGCCAGCAGCCAAGTCTCGACAGGGAGGGAGCAGTTCTTC,CASSQVSTGREQFF
TRBJ1-2,TRBV6-5,-,few,TGTGCCAGCAGTTACTCCGGGGTGTTTGGCTACACCTTC,CASSYSGVFGYTF
TRBJ2-7,TRBV4-1,-,-,TGCGCCAGCAGCCATACCGGCAGGGACCCCTACGAGCAGTACTTC,CASSHTGRDPYEQYF
TRBJ1-2,TRBV29-1,-,-,TGCAGCGTTGAATCGGGGACTAACTATGGCTACACCTTC,CSVESGTNYGYTF
TRBJ2-7,TRBV7-2,TRBD1,-,TGTGCCAGCCACGGGACAGACTACGAGCAGTACTTC,CASHGTDYEQYF
TRBJ1-1,TRBV27,-,-,TGTGCCAGCAGTTTAATTGCGTTCTCCTTGAACACTGAAGCTTTCTTT,CASSLIAFSLNTEAFF
TRBJ1-1,TRBV6-2/TRBV6-3,-,-,TGTGCCAGCAGTTACGGGGGACCTGGGATGAACACTGAAGCTTTCTTT,CASSYGGPGMNTEAFF
TRBJ1-3,TRBV6-6,-,-,TGTGCCAGCAGTTACCCAGGGGCAAGGGGAAACACCATATATTTT,CASSYPGARGNTIYF
TRBJ2-3,TRBV29-1,-,few,TGCAGCGTCCTCGAGATTGTTAGCACAGATACGCAGTATTTT,CSVLEIVSTDTQYF
TRBJ1-1,TRBV19,-,-,TGTGCCAGTAGTAAGCGACAGACTGAAGCTTTCTTT,CASSKRQTEAFF
TRBJ1-5,TRBV20-1,-,-,TGCAGTGCTAGTGAAGGGGGACAGCCCCAGCATTTT,CSASEGGQPQHF
TRBJ2-7,TRBV27,TRBD1,-,TGTGCCAGCAGTTTGGGACAGGGGGTGGGTGAGCAGTACTTC,CASSLGQGVGEQYF
TRBJ2-7,TRBV6-5,TRBD2,-,TGTGCCAGCAGTGAGGGACTAGCGGGGGCCCGCGGGCAGTACTTC,CASSEGLAGARGQYF
TRBJ2-1,TRBV5-1,-,-,TGCGCCAGCAGCTTGGACAATAACAATGAGCAGTTCTTC,CASSLDNNNEQFF
TRBJ2-6,TRBV10-3,-,-,TGTGCCATCAGTGAAGGGGCAGGGCGAAACTCTGGGGCCAACGTCCTGACTTTC,CAISEGAGRNSGANVLTF
TRBJ2-1,TRBV19,-,-,TGTGCCAGTAGGGAACCGTTCAGTTTGTCGCAGTTCTTC,CASREPFSLSQFF
TRBJ2-7,TRBV30,-,-,TGTGCCTCCCAAGGGCCCGAGCAGTACTTC,CASQGPEQYF
TRBJ2-7,TRBV30,-,-,TGTGCCTGGAGAGCTAGCGCCACCTACGAGCAGTACTTC,CAWRASATYEQYF
TRBJ2-1,TRBV29-1,-,few,TGCAGCGTTGAGCCGCTAGCGAACAACAATGAGCAGTTCTTC,CSVEPLANNNEQFF
TRBJ2-3,TRBV27,-,-,TGTGCCAGCAGTTTAGGGGGGAGGAGTACAGATACGCAGTATTTT,CASSLGGRSTDTQYF
TRBJ1-5,TRBV6-5,TRBD1,-,TGTGCCAGCAGCCGACAGGGGGCTAGCAATCAGCCCCAGCATTTT,CASSRQGASNQPQHF
TRBJ2-1,TRBV29-1,TRBD2,few,TGCAGTTCGAGCGGGAGCCACAATGAGCAGTTCTTC,CSSSGSHNEQFF
TRBJ1-1,TRBV27,-,few,TGTGCCAGCAGTCCCATCGGGGGGGGGAACACTGAAGCTTTCTTT,CASSPIGGGNTEAFF
TRBJ2-7,TRBV20-1,TRBD2,-,TGCAGTGCCCCGAGGGCTAGCGGGAGAATCTCGGGCGAGCAGTACTTC,CSAPRASGRISGEQYF
TRBJ1-1,TRBV29-1,TRBD1,-,TGCAGCGTTCAGGACAGGGTCGTCACTGAAGCTTTCTTT,CSVQDRVVTEAFF
TRBJ1-6,TRBV19,-,-,TGTGCCAGTAGTATCGTGACAAGTGAAGCACCCCTCCACTTT,CASSIVTSEAPLHF
TRBJ1-1,TRBV6-5,-,once,TGTGCCAGCTCCGGCGGGGCGGACACTGAAGCTTTCTTT,CASSGGADTEAFF
TRBJ2-5,TRBV29-1,-,-,TGCAGCGTTGACGCAGGGCTCGCACAAGAGACCCAGTACTTC,CSVDAGLAQETQYF
TRBJ1-2,TRBV5-1,-,-,TGCGCCAGCGGACCGACAGGAACCAACTATGGCTACACCTTC,CASGPTGTNYGYTF
TRBJ2-1,TRBV27,-,-,TGTGCCAGCCTTTACAGGGAGCAGCCCTACAATGAGCAGTTCTTC,CASLYREQPYNEQFF
TRBJ1-5,TRBV6-5,TRBD1,few,TGTGCCAGCAGTTTAGCAGGGGGAGGCAATCAGCCCCAGCATTTT,CASSLAGGGNQPQHF
TRBJ1-2,TRBV29-1,TRBD1,-,TGCAGCGCCGGGACAGGTCCTGGCTACACCTTC,CSAGTGPGYTF
TRBJ1-2,TRBV29-1,-,few,TGCAGCGTTGAATGGTCAGTTCCAGACATTTATGGCTACACCTTC,CSVEWSVPDIYGYTF
TRBJ2-2,TRBV15,TRBD2,-,TGTGCCACCAGTTCGTCCGGGACTAGCGCAGCCGGGGAGCTGTTTTTT,CATSSSGTSAAGELFF
TRBJ1-1,TRBV28,-,-,TGTGCCAGCAGTTTACTGGGGAACACTGAAGCTTTCTTT,CASSLLGNTEAFF